What follows is one TCR beta chain and its context. This sample is drawn from a study of blood T cell repertoires in COVID-19. Looked up from germline, CDR1 is KGHSH and CDR2 is LQKENI. CDR3 length equals 17 residues. The V segment lost 3 bases and the J segment 1 base; nucleotides outside the gene matches: 11. Libraries were prepared by immunoSEQ multiplex PCR; TCRdb keeps only in-frame clonotypes and omits some of them. This table holds around 280,000 clones, roughly 87% found once. The receptor was isolated from a woman aged 45-60 years who had recovered from COVID-19. Material: peripheral blood. J is TRBJ1-1 and V is TRBV18, with TRBD1 matching 7 bases. CDR3 in DNA: TGTGCCAGCTCACCCCTGGACAGGTTTTATGGGAACACTGAAGCTTTCTTT. Its translation is CASSPLDRFYGNTEAFF.